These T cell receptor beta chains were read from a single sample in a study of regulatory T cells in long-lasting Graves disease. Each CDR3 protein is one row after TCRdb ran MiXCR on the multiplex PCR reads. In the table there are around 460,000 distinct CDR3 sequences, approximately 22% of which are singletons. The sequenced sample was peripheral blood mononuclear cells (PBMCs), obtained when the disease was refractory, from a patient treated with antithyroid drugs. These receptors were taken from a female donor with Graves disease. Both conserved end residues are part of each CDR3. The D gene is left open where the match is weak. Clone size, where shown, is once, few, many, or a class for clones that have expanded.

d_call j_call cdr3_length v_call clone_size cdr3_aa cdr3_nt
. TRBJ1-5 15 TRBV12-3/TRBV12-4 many CASSFSVYSNQPQHF TGTGCCAGCAGTTTTTCAGTATATAGCAATCAGCCCCAGCATTTT
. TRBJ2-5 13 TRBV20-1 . CSARPGGVETQYF TGCAGTGCGCGCCCCGGGGGAGTAGAGACCCAGTACTTC
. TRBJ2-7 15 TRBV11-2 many CASSLPSQGLDEQYF TGTGCCAGCAGCCTCCCTAGCCAAGGTCTGGACGAGCAGTACTTC
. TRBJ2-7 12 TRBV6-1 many CASSEGFNEQYF TGTGCCAGCAGCGAGGGGTTTAACGAGCAGTACTTC
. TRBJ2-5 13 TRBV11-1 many CASSLARGETQYF TGTGCCAGCAGCTTAGCGAGAGGAGAGACCCAGTACTTC
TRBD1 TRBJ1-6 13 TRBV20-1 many CSALTGVNSPLHF TGCAGTGCTTTGACAGGGGTAAATTCACCCCTCCACTTT
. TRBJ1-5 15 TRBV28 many CASSRGGNSNQPQHF TGTGCCAGCAGCCGAGGAGGCAATAGCAATCAGCCCCAGCATTTT
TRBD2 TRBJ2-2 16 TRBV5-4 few CASSAGTSVDTGELFF TGTGCCAGCAGCGCGGGGACTAGCGTCGACACCGGGGAGCTGTTTTTT
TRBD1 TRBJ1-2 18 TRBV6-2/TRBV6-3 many CASSFLTGTALANYGYTF TGTGCCAGCAGTTTCCTGACTGGGACAGCGTTAGCTAACTATGGCTACACCTTC
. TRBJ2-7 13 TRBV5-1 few CASSGGISYEQYF TGCGCCAGCAGCGGTGGGATCTCCTACGAGCAGTACTTC
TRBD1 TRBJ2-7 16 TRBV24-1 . CATSDSRGTGDYEQYF TGTGCCACCAGTGATTCGCGGGGGACAGGGGACTACGAGCAGTACTTC